One sample yielded the 2 T cell receptor beta chains listed below, sequenced in a study of blood T cell repertoires in COVID-19. Clones were read by immunoSEQ multiplex PCR, and TCRdb kept only the in-frame ones, dropping some. The sample holds roughly 200,000 clones, about 87% seen once. Sequences were obtained from PBMCs or T cells enriched from blood (not recorded which). The receptors originated from a man aged 18 to 29 with acute COVID-19.

This rearrangement joins TRBV7-8 to TRBJ2-1; TRBD2 might be the D (5 bases). Germline V gives CDR1 SGHVS, CDR2 FQNEAQ. The CDR3 is made up of 14 amino acids. Trimming took 0 bases from V and 9 from J, leaving 12 bases between them. The CDR3 loop is CASSLAQSSLEQFF. CDR3 coding DNA: TGTGCCAGCAGCTTAGCGCAATCTAGCCTTGAGCAGTTCTTC.

The chain employs TRBV21-1 and TRBJ2-7; the table's D call, TRBD1, has no DNA check behind it. TRBV21-1 is a pseudogene locus. This CDR3 has 16 amino acids. The CDR3 sequence is CASSKADGQGSYEQYF. The DNA of the CDR3 is TGTGCCAGCAGCAAAGCTGACGGACAGGGCTCCTACGAGCAGTACTTC.